Listed here are 5 T cell receptor beta chains from one sample, sequenced in a study of cytomegalovirus exposure and HLA in healthy donors. Only in-frame clones appear in the TCRdb table, and some are missing; sequencing was by immunoSEQ multiplex PCR. The repertoire holds 150,000 to 200,000 clones, with 85% as singletons. The sample comprised PBMCs. The receptors were gathered from a man aged 18 to 30 in good health and CMV-seropositive.

This clone was counted between two and nine times. This chain joins TRBV19 and TRBJ1-5; D gene uncertain. With 5 bases removed from V and 4 bases from J, the gap between germline ends came to 12 bases. The CDR3 has 14 residues. Germline-derived CDR1 and CDR2 are LNHDA and SQIVND (reference sequence). This CDR3 is CASSPLNGNQPQHF. In DNA form, the CDR3 reads TGTGCCAGTAGTCCTCTGAACGGTAATCAGCCCCAGCATTTT.

The chain carries TRBV28 and TRBJ2-3; 9 bases fit TRBD1. Trimming took 8 bases from V and 6 from J; bases not matched to a gene: 9. The CDR3 runs to 14 residues. CDR1 is MDHEN, CDR2 SYDVKM, per germline. The CDR3 sequence: CASQGTGRADTQYF. For the CDR3, the DNA is TGTGCCAGCCAAGGGACAGGGAGGGCCGATACGCAGTATTTT.

V is TRBV2 and J is TRBJ2-7, with D possibly matching TRBD1 (5 bases). This CDR3 has 14 amino acids. Germline V lookup: CDR1 SNHLY, CDR2 FYNNEI. V was cut by 6 bases and J by 3 bases, with 15 bases left in between. The chain's CDR3 is CASRAQGGVYEQYF. The CDR3 DNA sequence: TGTGCCAGCAGAGCCCAGGGTGGGGTCTACGAGCAGTACTTC.

The chain is built from TRBV7-7 and TRBJ2-5, with TRBD2 matching 10 bases. Germline V gene sequence: CDR1 SSHAT, CDR2 FNYEAQ (reference sequence). This CDR3 comprises 15 residues. V lost 3 bases to trimming and J lost 1 base; unmatched junction nucleotides: 2. The CDR3 loop is CASSFVAGGQETQYF. The CDR3 DNA reads as TGTGCCAGCAGCTTTGTAGCGGGGGGCCAAGAGACCCAGTACTTC.

The chain joins TRBV2 to TRBJ2-3; 7 bases are a match to TRBD2. V lost 3 bases, J lost 0 bases, and 6 bases stayed unmatched. Per germline, CDR1 SNHLY and CDR2 FYNNEI. The CDR3 is made up of 16 amino acids. As DNA, the CDR3 is TGTGCCAGCAGTGATCCACCTAGCGGAAGCACAGATACGCAGTATTTT. Protein product: CASSDPPSGSTDTQYF.